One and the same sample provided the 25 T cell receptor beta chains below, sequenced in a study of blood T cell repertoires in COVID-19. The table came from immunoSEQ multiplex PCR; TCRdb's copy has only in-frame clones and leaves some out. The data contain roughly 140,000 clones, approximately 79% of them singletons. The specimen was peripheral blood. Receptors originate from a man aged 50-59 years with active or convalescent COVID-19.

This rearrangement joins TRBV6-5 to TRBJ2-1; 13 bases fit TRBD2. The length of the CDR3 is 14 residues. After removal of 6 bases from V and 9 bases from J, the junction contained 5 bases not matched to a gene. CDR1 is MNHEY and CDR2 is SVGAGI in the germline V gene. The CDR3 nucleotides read TGTGCCAGCAGCCGACTAGCGGGAGGACGTGAGCAGTTCTTC. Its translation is CASSRLAGGREQFF.

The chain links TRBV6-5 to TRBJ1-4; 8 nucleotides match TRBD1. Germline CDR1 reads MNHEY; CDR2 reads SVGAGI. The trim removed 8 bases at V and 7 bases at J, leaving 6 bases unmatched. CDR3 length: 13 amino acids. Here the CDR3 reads CASLRTGREKLFF. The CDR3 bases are TGTGCCAGCCTAAGGACAGGGCGTGAAAAACTGTTTTTT.

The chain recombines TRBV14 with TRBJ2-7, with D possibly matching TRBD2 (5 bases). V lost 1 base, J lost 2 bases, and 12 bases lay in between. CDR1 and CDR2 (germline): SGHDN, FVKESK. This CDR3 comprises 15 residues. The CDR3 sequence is CASSQAEALPYEQYF. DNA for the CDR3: TGTGCCAGCAGCCAAGCGGAGGCCCTCCCCTACGAGCAGTACTTC.

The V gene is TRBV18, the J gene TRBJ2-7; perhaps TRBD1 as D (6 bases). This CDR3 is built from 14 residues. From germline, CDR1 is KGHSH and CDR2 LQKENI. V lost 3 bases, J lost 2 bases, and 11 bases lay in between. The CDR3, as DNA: TGTGCCAGCTCACCCGGGACACTAACCTACGAGCAGTACTTC. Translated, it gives CASSPGTLTYEQYF.

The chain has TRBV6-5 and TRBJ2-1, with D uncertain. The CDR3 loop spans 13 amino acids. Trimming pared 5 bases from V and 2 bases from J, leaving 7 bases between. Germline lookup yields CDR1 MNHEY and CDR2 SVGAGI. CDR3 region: CASSLLTYNEQFF. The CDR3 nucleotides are TGTGCCAGCAGTCTCCTTACCTACAATGAGCAGTTCTTC.

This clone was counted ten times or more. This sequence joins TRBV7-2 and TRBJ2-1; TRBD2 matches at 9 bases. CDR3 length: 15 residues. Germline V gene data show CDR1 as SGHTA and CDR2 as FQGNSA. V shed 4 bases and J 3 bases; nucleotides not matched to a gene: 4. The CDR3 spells CASSSSGVYYNEQFF. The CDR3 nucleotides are TGTGCCAGCAGCTCTAGCGGGGTTTACTACAATGAGCAGTTCTTC.

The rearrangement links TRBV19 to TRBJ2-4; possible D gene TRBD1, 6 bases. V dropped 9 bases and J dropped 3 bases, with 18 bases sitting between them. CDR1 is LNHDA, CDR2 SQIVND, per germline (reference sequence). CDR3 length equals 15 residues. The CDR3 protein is CASQTGGFGKNIQYF. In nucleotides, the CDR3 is TGTGCCAGCCAAACTGGGGGCTTTGGCAAAAACATTCAGTACTTC.

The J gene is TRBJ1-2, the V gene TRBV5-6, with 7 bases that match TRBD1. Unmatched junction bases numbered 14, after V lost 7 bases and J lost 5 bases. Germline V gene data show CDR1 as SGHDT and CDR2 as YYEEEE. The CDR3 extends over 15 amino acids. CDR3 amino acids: CASGLDSGTVYGYTF. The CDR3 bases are TGTGCCAGCGGTCTAGACAGTGGGACAGTTTATGGCTACACCTTC.

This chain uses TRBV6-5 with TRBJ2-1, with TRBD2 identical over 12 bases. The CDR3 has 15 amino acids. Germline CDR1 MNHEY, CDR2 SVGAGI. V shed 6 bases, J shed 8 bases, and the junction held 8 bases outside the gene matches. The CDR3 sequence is CASRSRLAGVDEQFF. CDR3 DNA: TGTGCCAGCAGATCCCGACTAGCGGGAGTCGATGAGCAGTTCTTC.

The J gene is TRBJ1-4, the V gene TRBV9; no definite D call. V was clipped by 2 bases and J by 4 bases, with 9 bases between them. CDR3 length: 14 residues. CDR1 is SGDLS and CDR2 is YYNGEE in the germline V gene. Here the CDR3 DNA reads TGTGCCAGCAGCGTTGAACTGTATAATGAAAAACTGTTTTTT. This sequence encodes CASSVELYNEKLFF.

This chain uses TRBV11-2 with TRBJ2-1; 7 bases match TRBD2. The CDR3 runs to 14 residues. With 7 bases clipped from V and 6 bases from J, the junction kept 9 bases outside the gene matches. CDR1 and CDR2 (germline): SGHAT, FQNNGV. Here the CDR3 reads CASIQAGMLNEQFF. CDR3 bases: TGTGCCAGCATCCAAGCGGGAATGCTCAATGAGCAGTTCTTC.

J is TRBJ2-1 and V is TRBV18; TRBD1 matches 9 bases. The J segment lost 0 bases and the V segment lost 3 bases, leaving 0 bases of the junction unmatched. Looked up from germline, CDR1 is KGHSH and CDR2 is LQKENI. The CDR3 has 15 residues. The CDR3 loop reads CASSPGQGSYNEQFF. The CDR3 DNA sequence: TGTGCCAGCTCACCGGGACAGGGCTCCTACAATGAGCAGTTCTTC.

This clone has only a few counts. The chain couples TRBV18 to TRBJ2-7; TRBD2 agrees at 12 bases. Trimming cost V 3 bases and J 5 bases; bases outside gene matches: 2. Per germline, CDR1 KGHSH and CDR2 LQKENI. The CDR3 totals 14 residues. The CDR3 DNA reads TGTGCCAGCTCACCCGGACTAGCGGGACACGAGCAGTACTTC. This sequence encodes CASSPGLAGHEQYF.

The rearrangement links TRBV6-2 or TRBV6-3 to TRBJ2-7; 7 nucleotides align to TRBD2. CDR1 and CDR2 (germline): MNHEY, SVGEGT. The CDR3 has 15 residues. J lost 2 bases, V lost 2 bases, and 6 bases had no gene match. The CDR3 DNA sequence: TGTGCCAGCAGTTACCCACTAGCGCGCCCCTACGAGCAGTACTTC. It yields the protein CASSYPLARPYEQYF.

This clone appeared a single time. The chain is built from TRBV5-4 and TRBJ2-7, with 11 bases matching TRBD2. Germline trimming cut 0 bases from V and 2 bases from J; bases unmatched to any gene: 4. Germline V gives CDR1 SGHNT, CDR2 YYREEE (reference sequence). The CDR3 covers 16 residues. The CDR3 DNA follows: TGTGCCAGCAGCTTGGGGGGACTAGCGGTAACCTACGAGCAGTACTTC. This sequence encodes CASSLGGLAVTYEQYF.

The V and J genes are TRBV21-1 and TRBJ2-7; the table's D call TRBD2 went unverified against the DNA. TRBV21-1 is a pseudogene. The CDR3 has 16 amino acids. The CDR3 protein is CASSKAVEAGRWEQYF. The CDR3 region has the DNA TGTGCCAGCAGCAAAGCCGTCGAGGCAGGGAGGTGGGAGCAGTACTTC.

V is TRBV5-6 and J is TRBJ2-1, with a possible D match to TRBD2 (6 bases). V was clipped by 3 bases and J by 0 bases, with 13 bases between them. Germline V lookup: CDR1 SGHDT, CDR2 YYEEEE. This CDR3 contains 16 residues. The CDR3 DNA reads TGTGCCAGCAGCTGGGGACTGCCTCACTCCTACAATGAGCAGTTCTTC. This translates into CASSWGLPHSYNEQFF. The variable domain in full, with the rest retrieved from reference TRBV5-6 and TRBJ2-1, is DAGVTQSPTHLIKTRGQQVTLRCSPKSGHDTVSWYQQALGQGPQFIFQYYEEEERQRGNFPDRFSGHQFPNYSSELNVNALLLGDSALYLCASSWGLPHSYNEQFFGPGTRLTVL.

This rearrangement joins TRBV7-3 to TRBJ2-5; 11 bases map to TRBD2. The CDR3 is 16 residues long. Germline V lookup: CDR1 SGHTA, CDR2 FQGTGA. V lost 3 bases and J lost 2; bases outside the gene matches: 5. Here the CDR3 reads CASSLTGTSGQETQYF. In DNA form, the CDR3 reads TGTGCCAGCAGCTTGACCGGGACTAGCGGACAAGAGACCCAGTACTTC.

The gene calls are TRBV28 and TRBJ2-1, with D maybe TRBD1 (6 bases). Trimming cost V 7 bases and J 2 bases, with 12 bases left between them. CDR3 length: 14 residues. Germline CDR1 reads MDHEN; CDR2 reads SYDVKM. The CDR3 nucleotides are TGTGCCAGCACCCCCGGGACACCCTACAATGAGCAGTTCTTC. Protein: CASTPGTPYNEQFF.

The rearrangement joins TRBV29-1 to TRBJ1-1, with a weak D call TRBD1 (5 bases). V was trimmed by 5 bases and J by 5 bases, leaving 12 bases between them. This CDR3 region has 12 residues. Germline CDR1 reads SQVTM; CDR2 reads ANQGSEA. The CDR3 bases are TGCAGCGTTTGGGGGGAGCGGACTGAAGCTTTCTTT. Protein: CSVWGERTEAFF.

CDR3 in amino acids: CAWSEREGGEQYF. CDR3 DNA sequence: TGTGCCTGGAGTGAACGGGAGGGAGGTGAGCAGTACTTC. The rearrangement uses TRBV30 and TRBJ2-7; 8 bases line up with TRBD2. In germline, CDR1 is GTSNPN, CDR2 SVGIG (reference sequence). The CDR3 contains 13 residues. V lost 1 base, J lost 7 bases, and 6 bases stayed unmatched.

CDR3 DNA sequence: TGTGCCAGCAGTCCTGCTCCGGGACAGGGGGCTTGGCAGCCCCAGCATTTT. Its protein product is CASSPAPGQGAWQPQHF. This chain joins TRBV28 and TRBJ1-5; 12 bases agree with TRBD1. Germline values: CDR1 MDHEN, CDR2 SYDVKM. The CDR3 is 17 amino acids. V shed 5 bases, J shed 7 bases, and the junction held 12 bases outside the gene matches.

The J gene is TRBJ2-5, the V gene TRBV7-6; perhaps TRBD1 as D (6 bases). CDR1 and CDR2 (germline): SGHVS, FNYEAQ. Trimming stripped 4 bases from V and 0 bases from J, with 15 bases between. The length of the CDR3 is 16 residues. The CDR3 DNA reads TGTGCCAGCAGCTCCGCCCCGACAGGCTACCAAGAGACCCAGTACTTC. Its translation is CASSSAPTGYQETQYF.

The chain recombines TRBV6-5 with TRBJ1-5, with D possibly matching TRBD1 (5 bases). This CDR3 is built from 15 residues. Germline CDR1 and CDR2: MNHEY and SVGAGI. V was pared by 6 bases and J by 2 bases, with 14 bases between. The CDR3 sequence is CASRPGQIGNQPQHF. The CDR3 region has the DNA TGTGCCAGCAGACCTGGACAAATCGGCAATCAGCCCCAGCATTTT.

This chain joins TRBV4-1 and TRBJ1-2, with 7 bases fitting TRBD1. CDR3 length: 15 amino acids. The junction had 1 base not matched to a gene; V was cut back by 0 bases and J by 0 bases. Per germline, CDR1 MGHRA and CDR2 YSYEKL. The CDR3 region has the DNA TGCGCCAGCAGCCAAGAGACAGGGCCTAACTATGGCTACACCTTC. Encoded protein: CASSQETGPNYGYTF.